This T cell receptor (beta chain) was documented in a study of T cell responses to AZD1222 COVID-19 vaccine. J lost 9 bases, V lost 5 bases, and 8 bases had no gene match. Germline V gene sequence: CDR1 SEHNR, CDR2 FQNEAQ (reference sequence). The CDR3 covers 13 residues. Study-wide findings and caveats: After two AZD1222 doses, spike-specific TCR breadth and depth rose versus day 0. Spike-wide vaccine-associated CD4 TCRs dominated at 160-218 and 743-854.

Remarks on this clone: What it binds is unknown.

The method was immunoSEQ multiplex PCR; TCRdb's version includes in-frame clones alone and lacks a portion of them. Seen here are 150,000 to 200,000 clones, about 94% observed once, and the top ten hold about 9%. This chain joins TRBV7-9 and TRBJ2-7; 9 bases align to TRBD1. This TCR was sampled from an adult in good health. The sequencing used peripheral blood, collected on day 0 of AZD1222 vaccination. The CDR3, as DNA: TGTGCCAGCAGCACAACAGGGGGCGTGGGGCAGTACTTC. Its translation: CASSTTGGVGQYF. Full variable domain (outside the CDR3, taken from reference TRBV7-9 and TRBJ2-7): DTGVSQNPRHKITKRGQNVTFRCDPISEHNRLYWYRQTLGQGPEFLTYFQNEAQLEKSRLLSDRFSAERPKGSFSTLEIQRTEQGDSAMYLCASSTTGGVGQYFGPGTRLTVT.